This T cell receptor beta chain was captured in a study of cytomegalovirus exposure and HLA in healthy donors. This clone occurred many times. The CDR3 extends over 15 amino acids. V lost 7 bases and J lost 4, with 19 bases in between. CDR1 is LGHNT, CDR2 FRNRAP, per germline. Primers: 60 Vbeta forward and 13 Jbeta reverse. Here immunoSEQ multiplex PCR was the method, and the copy in TCRdb shows in-frame clones only, minus some. The data contain approximately 120,000 clones, 70% to 80% of them seen just once; the ten biggest clones take up roughly 3.6%. This TCR was recovered from a man aged 30 to 45 in good health and CMV-seronegative. Sequencing was carried out using PBMCs. This chain links TRBV12-5 with TRBJ1-1; a possible D gene is TRBD1 (5 bases). CDR3 bases: TGTGCTAGTGCCTTGAGCGGGGGAACAGGCACTGAAGCTTTCTTT. Protein product: CASALSGGTGTEAFF.